This paragraph covers one TCR beta chain sequence. The source of the sample is a study of cytomegalovirus exposure and HLA in healthy donors. This CDR3 is 16 amino acids long. Germline loops: CDR1 SGHDN, CDR2 FVKESK. The V gene lost 0 bases and the J gene lost 2 bases, with 13 bases spanning the gap. PCR amplification relied on 60 Vbeta primers (plus 13 Jbeta primers). Some clones are missing from TCRdb's copy, which holds only in-frame ones; the method was immunoSEQ multiplex PCR. This sample yields about 130,000 clones, of which around a tenth are seen a single time; less than 2% belongs to the top ten.

Input material: PBMCs. This clonotype was sampled from a man between 45 and 60 years old in good health and CMV-seronegative. The chain has TRBV14 and TRBJ1-1; no clear D gene. CDR3 in amino acids: CASSQELGRGNTEAFF. The CDR3 DNA is TGTGCCAGCAGCCAAGAGCTTGGGCGGGGTAACACTGAAGCTTTCTTT.